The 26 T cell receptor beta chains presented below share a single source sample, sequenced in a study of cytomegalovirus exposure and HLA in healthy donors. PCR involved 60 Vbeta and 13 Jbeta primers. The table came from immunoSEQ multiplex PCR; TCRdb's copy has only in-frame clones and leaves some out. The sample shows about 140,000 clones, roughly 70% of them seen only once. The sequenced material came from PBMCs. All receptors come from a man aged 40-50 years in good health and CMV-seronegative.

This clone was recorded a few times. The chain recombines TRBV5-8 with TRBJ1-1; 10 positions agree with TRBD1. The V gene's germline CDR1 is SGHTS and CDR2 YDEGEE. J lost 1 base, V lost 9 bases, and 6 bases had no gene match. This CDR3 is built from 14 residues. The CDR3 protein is CATRQGAGNTEAFF. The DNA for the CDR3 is TGTGCCACCAGACAGGGGGCTGGGAACACTGAAGCTTTCTTT.

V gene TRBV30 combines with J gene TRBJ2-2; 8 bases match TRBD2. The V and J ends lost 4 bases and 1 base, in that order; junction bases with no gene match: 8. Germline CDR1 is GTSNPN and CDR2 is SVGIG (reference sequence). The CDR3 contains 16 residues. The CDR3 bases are TGTGCCTGGACGAGAGCGGGAGTGGGGAACACCGGGGAGCTGTTTTTT. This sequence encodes CAWTRAGVGNTGELFF.

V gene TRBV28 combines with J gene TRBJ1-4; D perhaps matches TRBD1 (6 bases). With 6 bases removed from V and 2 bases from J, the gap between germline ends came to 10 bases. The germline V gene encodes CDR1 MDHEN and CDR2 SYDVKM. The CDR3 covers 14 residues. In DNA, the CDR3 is TGTGCCAGCAGGCTTCAGGGGACTAATGAAAAACTGTTTTTT. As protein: CASRLQGTNEKLFF.

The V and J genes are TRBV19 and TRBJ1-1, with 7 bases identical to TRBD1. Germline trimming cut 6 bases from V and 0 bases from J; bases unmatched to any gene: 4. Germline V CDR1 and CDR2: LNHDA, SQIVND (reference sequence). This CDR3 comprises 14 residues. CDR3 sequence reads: CASRLTGLNTEAFF. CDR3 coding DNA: TGTGCCAGTAGGTTGACAGGGCTGAACACTGAAGCTTTCTTT.

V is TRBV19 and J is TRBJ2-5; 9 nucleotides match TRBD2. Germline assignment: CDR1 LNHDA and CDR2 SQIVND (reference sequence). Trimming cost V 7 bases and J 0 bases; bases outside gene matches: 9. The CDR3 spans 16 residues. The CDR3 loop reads CASKISGGRHQETQYF. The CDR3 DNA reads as TGTGCCAGTAAAATTAGCGGGGGCCGTCACCAAGAGACCCAGTACTTC.

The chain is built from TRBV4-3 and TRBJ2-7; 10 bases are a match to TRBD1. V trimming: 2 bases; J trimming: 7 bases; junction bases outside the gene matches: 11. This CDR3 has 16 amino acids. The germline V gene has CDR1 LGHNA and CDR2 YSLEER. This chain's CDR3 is CASSQFAGTGAKEQYF. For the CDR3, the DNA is TGCGCCAGCAGCCAATTTGCCGGGACAGGGGCCAAGGAGCAGTACTTC.

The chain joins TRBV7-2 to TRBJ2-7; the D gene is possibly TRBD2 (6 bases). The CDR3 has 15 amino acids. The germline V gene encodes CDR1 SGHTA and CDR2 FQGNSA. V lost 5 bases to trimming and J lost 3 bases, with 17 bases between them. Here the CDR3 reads CASSLVGTPGYEQYF. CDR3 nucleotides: TGTGCCAGCAGCCTGGTGGGGACTCCCGGCTACGAGCAGTACTTC. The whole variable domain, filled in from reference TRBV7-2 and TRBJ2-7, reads GAGVSQSPSNKVTEKGKDVELRCDPISGHTALYWYRQSLGQGLEFLIYFQGNSAPDKSGLPSDRFSAERTGGSVSTLTIQRTQQEDSAVYLCASSLVGTPGYEQYFGPGTRLTVT.

The CDR3 DNA sequence: TGTGCCAGCAGCACCCAGGGACAGGGCTATTCACCCCTCCACTTT. This translates into CASSTQGQGYSPLHF. The V and J genes are TRBV7-4 and TRBJ1-6, with TRBD1 matching 9 bases. In germline, CDR1 is SGHVT, CDR2 SQSDAQ. The J segment lost 8 bases and the V segment lost 5 bases, leaving 7 bases of the junction unmatched. The CDR3 sequence is 15 residues long. Drawing the rest from reference TRBV7-4 and TRBJ1-6, the complete variable domain is GAGVSQSPRYKVAKRGRDVALRCDSISGHVTLYWYRQTLGQGSEVLTYSQSDAQRDKSGRPSGRFSAERPERSVSTLKIQRTEQGDSAVYLCASSTQGQGYSPLHFGNGTRLTVT.

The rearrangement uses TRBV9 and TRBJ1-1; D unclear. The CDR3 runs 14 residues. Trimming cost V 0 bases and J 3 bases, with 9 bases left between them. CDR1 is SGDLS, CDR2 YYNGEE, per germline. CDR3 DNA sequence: TGTGCCAGCAGCGTAGGAACGGGAGACACTGAAGCTTTCTTT. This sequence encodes CASSVGTGDTEAFF.

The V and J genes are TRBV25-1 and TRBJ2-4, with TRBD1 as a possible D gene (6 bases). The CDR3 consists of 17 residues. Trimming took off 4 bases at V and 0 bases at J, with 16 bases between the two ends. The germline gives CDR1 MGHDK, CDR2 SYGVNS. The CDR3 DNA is TGTGCCAGCAGTGCCGTGCCCGGGACATTAGCCAAAAACATTCAGTACTTC. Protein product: CASSAVPGTLAKNIQYF.

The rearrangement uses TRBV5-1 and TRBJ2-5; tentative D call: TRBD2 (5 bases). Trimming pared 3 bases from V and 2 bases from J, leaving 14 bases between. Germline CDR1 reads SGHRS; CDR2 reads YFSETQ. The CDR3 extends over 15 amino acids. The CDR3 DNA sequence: TGCGCCAGCAGCTCGGGGAGAACTCGGCAAGAGACCCAGTACTTC. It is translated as CASSSGRTRQETQYF.

CDR3 protein: CASSPASGRAYEQYF. CDR3 nucleotides: TGTGCCAGTAGCCCCGCTAGCGGGAGGGCCTACGAGCAGTACTTC. V gene TRBV19 combines with J gene TRBJ2-7; the match to TRBD2 covers 12 bases. Germline V CDR1 and CDR2: LNHDA, SQIVND (reference sequence). The CDR3 spans 15 residues. V shed 6 bases and J 2 bases; nucleotides not matched to a gene: 5.

The CDR3 loop reads CASSQETQGMYTEAFF. CDR3 sequence (DNA): TGCGCCAGCAGCCAAGAGACCCAGGGAATGTACACTGAAGCTTTCTTT. The gene calls are TRBV4-3 and TRBJ1-1; a possible D gene is TRBD1 (5 bases). The germline V gene encodes CDR1 LGHNA and CDR2 YSLEER. This CDR3 has 16 amino acids. Trimming pared 0 bases from V and 3 bases from J, leaving 14 bases between.

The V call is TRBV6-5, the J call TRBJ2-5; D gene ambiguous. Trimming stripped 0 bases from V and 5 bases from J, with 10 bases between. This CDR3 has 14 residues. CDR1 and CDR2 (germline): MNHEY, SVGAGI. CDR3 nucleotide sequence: TGTGCCAGCAGTTACTCGATAACGCGGGAGACCCAGTACTTC. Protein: CASSYSITRETQYF.

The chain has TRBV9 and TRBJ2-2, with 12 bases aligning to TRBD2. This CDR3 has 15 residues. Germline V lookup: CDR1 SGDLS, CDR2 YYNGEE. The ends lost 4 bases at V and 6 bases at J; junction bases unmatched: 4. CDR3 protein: CASSNLAGGPGELFF. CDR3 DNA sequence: TGTGCCAGCAGCAATCTAGCGGGGGGGCCCGGGGAGCTGTTTTTT.

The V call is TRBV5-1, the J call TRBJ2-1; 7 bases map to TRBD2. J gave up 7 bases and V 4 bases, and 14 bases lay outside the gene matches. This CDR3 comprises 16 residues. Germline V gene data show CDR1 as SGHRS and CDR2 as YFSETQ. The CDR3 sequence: CASSPGVLSAGNEQFF. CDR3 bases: TGCGCCAGCAGCCCGGGGGTCCTGTCAGCGGGGAATGAGCAGTTCTTC.

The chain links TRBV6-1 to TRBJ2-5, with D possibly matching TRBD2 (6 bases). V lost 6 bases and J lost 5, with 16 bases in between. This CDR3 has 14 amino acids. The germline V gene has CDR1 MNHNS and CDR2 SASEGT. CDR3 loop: CASSLNGGTETQYF. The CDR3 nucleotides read TGTGCCAGCAGCCTAAATGGGGGGACGGAGACCCAGTACTTC.

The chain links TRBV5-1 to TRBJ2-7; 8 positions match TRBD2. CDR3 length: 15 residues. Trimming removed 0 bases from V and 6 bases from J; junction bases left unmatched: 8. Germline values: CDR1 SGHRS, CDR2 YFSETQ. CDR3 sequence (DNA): TGCGCCAGCAGCTTGGGTTTCGGGAGGGTATTCGAGCAGTACTTC. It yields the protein CASSLGFGRVFEQYF.

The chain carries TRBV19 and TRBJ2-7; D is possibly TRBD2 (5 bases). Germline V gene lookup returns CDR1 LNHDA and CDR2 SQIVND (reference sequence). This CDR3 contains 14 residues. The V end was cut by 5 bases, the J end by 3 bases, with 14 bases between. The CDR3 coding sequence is TGTGCCAGTAGTGCCACACCGGGGAACTACGAGCAGTACTTC. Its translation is CASSATPGNYEQYF.

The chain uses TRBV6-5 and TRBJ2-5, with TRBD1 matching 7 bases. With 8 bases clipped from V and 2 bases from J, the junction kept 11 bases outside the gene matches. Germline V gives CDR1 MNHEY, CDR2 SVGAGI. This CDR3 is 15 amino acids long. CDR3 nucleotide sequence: TGTGCCAGCGGCGACAGGGAAGGGGTTCAAGAGACCCAGTACTTC. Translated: CASGDREGVQETQYF.

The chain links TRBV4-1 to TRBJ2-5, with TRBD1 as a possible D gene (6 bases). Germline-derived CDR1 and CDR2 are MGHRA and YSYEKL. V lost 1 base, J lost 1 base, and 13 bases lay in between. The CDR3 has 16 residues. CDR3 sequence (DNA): TGCGCCAGCAGCCAAGGGGCCGGGACACCCCAAGAGACCCAGTACTTC. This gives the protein CASSQGAGTPQETQYF.

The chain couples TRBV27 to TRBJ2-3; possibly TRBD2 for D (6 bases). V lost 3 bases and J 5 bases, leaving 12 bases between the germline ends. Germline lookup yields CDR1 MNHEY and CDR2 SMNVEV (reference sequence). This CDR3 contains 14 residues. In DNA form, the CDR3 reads TGTGCCAGCAGTTTCCTTGAAGCGGGAGATACGCAGTATTTT. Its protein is CASSFLEAGDTQYF.

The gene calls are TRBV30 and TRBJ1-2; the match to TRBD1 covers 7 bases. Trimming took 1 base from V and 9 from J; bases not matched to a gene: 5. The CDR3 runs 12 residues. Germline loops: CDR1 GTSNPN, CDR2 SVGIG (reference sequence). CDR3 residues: CAWSGAGGSYTF. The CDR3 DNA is TGTGCCTGGAGTGGGGCAGGGGGAAGCTACACCTTC.

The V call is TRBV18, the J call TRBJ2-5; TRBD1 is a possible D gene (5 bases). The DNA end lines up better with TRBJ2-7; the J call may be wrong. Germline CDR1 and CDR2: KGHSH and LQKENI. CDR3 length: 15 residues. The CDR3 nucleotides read TGTGCCAGCTCACCACTGGGAAGGCAGGGTGACGAGCAGTACTTC. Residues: CASSPLGRQGDEQYF.

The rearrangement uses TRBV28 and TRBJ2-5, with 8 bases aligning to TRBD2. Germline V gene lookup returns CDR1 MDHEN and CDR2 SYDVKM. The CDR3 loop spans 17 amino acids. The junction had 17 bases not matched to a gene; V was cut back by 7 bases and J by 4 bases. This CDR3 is CASTDGAGRGGGETQYF. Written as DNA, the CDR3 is TGTGCCAGCACCGACGGGGCCGGGAGGGGGGGAGGAGAGACCCAGTACTTC.

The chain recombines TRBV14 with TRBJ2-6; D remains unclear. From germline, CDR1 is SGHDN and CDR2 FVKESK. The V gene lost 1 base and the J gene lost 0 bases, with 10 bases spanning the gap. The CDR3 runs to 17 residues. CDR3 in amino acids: CASSQAAGFSGANVLTF. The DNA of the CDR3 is TGTGCCAGCAGCCAAGCCGCCGGTTTCTCTGGGGCCAACGTCCTGACTTTC.